This TCR beta chain was observed in a study of shared clonotypes between healthy human individuals. The study's findings and limits: Estimated richness values were generally larger in naive subsets than in memory subsets. All-four-donor shared clonotypes had higher generation probabilities than non-shared clonotypes did.

Naive CD8 cells comprised CD45RO-negative, CCR7-positively selected cells, excluding terminally differentiated effector memory CD45RA+ cells. Germline CDR1 MNHEY, CDR2 SMNVEV (reference sequence). The CDR3 spans 14 residues. Trimming pared 5 bases from V and 4 bases from J, leaving 12 bases between. As for this clone: Its antigen is still unknown.

Each cell subset's genomic DNA was divided evenly among several immunoSEQ plates. TCRdb's table, derived via immunoSEQ multiplex PCR, lists solely in-frame clones and lacks some. Among about 2.2 million clones listed, 90% to 95% were seen once. The sample comprised naive CD8+ T cells from PBMCs. The chain is built from TRBV27 and TRBJ2-1; D unresolved. This receptor was obtained from a young man in good health. Some clones in this sample may be carry-over from other donors' samples. The CDR3: CASSLLDEYNEQFF. The CDR3 region has the DNA TGTGCCAGCAGTCTCCTGGATGAATACAATGAGCAGTTCTTC.